This T cell receptor beta chain is drawn from a study of blood T cell repertoires in COVID-19. About the study: There were acute and convalescent COVID-19 samples, and they came from the United States, Italy and Spain. PBMCs, B-cell-depleted T cells, or T cells were the source of the cDNA or gDNA that made up the material.

Seattle patients were enrolled while actively infected and followed longitudinally. In the authors' methods: Counts of nucleated cells, estimated from reference gene primer amplification, were obtained. Clones were sequenced by immunoSEQ multiplex PCR, and TCRdb holds only the in-frame ones, with some missing. That table is the source of V, J and clone size, and D and trimming were worked out from the DNA. The table lists 150,000 or so clones, 70% to 85% of them singletons, with 7% in the top ten. The CDR3 extends over 10 amino acids. Germline V lookup: CDR1 SNHLY, CDR2 FYNNEI. V dropped 8 bases and J dropped 4 bases, with 6 bases sitting between them. This clone was seen only a few times.

The chain joins TRBV2 to TRBJ2-7; no definite D call. The clonotype was recovered from a woman in her thirties or forties with COVID-19, enrolled during active disease. The sequencing sample was made of peripheral blood. The chain's CDR3 is CASGQYEQYV. The CDR3 region has the DNA TGTGCCAGCGGCCAATACGAGCAGTACGTC.